The present T cell receptor (beta chain) was sequenced within a study of blood T cell repertoires in COVID-19. Study at large: Samples representing acute and convalescent COVID-19 were sourced from the United States, Italy and Spain. The cDNA or gDNA used as material had been derived from T cells, B-cell-depleted T cells, or PBMCs.

In the original processing: Reference gene primer amplification yielded estimated nucleated cell counts. TCRdb's copy holds only in-frame clones and misses some; the assay was immunoSEQ multiplex PCR. V, J and clone size derive from that table, while D and trimming were established from the DNA sequence. Among some 190,000 clones listed, nearly 90% were seen once. CDR1 and CDR2 from the germline V gene are SGHAT and FQDESV (reference sequence). The J segment lost 0 bases and the V segment lost 3 bases, leaving 2 bases of the junction unmatched. The CDR3 has 15 amino acids. The genes are TRBV11-1 and TRBJ2-5; 9 bases line up with TRBD2. This TCR was sampled from a woman in her thirties or forties who had recovered from COVID-19. The material sequenced was peripheral blood. CDR3 region: CASSFTSGYQETQYF. Here the CDR3 DNA reads TGTGCCAGCAGCTTCACTAGCGGGTACCAAGAGACCCAGTACTTC.